This is a list of T cell receptor beta chains from one sample in a study of blood T cell repertoires in COVID-19. Clones were read by immunoSEQ multiplex PCR, and TCRdb kept only the in-frame ones, dropping some. The table shows 200,000 or so clones, with about nine tenths occurring only once. Material for sequencing was peripheral blood. The receptor set was obtained from a woman between 45 and 65 years old with acute or convalescent COVID-19. Each CDR3 is given with its conserved first and last residue. The D gene is left open where the match is weak. Not all rows give a size; the values are once, few, many and, for expanded clones, a class.

j_call: TRBJ2-1
d_call: TRBD2
v_call: TRBV6-6
clone_size: NA
cdr3_aa: CASSYSGLDSGNEQFF
cdr3_nt: TGTGCCAGCAGTTACTCGGGACTAGACTCTGGGAATGAGCAGTTCTTC

j_call: TRBJ2-1
d_call: TRBD2
v_call: TRBV10-2
clone_size: NA
cdr3_aa: CASSWTSSYNEQFF
cdr3_nt: TGCGCCAGCAGTTGGACTAGCTCCTACAATGAGCAGTTCTTC

j_call: TRBJ2-3
d_call: NA
v_call: TRBV20-1
clone_size: NA
cdr3_aa: CSASGAEDTQYF
cdr3_nt: TGCAGTGCTAGTGGTGCCGAGGATACGCAGTATTTT

j_call: TRBJ1-6
d_call: NA
v_call: TRBV13
clone_size: NA
cdr3_aa: CASSRNREWGSYNSPLHF
cdr3_nt: TGTGCCAGCAGCCGAAACAGGGAATGGGGCTCCTATAATTCACCCCTCCACTTT

j_call: TRBJ2-3
d_call: TRBD1
v_call: TRBV10-3
clone_size: NA
cdr3_aa: CAISVGTGGDTQYF
cdr3_nt: TGTGCCATCAGTGTAGGGACAGGGGGGGATACGCAGTATTTT

j_call: TRBJ2-1
d_call: NA
v_call: TRBV10-3
clone_size: NA
cdr3_aa: CAISESISVLSYNEQFF
cdr3_nt: TGTGCCATCAGTGAGTCGATTAGCGTACTCTCCTACAATGAGCAGTTCTTC

j_call: TRBJ2-1
d_call: NA
v_call: TRBV7-8
clone_size: NA
cdr3_aa: CASSLDGGYNEQFF
cdr3_nt: TGTGCCAGCAGCTTAGACGGGGGTTACAATGAGCAGTTCTTC

j_call: TRBJ1-3
d_call: NA
v_call: TRBV5-4
clone_size: NA
cdr3_aa: CASSSQGAGNTIYF
cdr3_nt: TGTGCCAGCAGCTCCCAGGGCGCTGGAAACACCATATATTTT

j_call: TRBJ2-3
d_call: NA
v_call: TRBV25-1
clone_size: many
cdr3_aa: CASSAGDIWADTQYF
cdr3_nt: TGTGCCAGCAGTGCGGGGGATATATGGGCAGATACGCAGTATTTT

j_call: TRBJ1-1
d_call: NA
v_call: TRBV4-2
clone_size: NA
cdr3_aa: CASSQGPSTEAFF
cdr3_nt: TGTGCCAGCAGCCAGGGGCCCTCGACTGAAGCTTTCTTT

j_call: TRBJ1-3
d_call: NA
v_call: TRBV9
clone_size: NA
cdr3_aa: CASSPRSQGTYSGNTIYF
cdr3_nt: TGTGCCAGCAGCCCGCGATCCCAGGGGACCTACTCTGGAAACACCATATATTTT

j_call: TRBJ2-5
d_call: NA
v_call: TRBV7-8
clone_size: NA
cdr3_aa: CASSRIQETQYF
cdr3_nt: TGTGCCAGCAGCCGAATACAAGAGACCCAGTACTTC

j_call: TRBJ2-5
d_call: TRBD1
v_call: TRBV5-8
clone_size: NA
cdr3_aa: CASSPGDRGRETQYF
cdr3_nt: TGTGCCAGCAGCCCTGGGGACAGGGGGCGTGAGACCCAGTACTTC

j_call: TRBJ2-7
d_call: NA
v_call: TRBV6-5
clone_size: NA
cdr3_aa: CASSYGGTGKSYEQYF
cdr3_nt: TGTGCCAGCAGTTACGGCGGTACAGGGAAATCCTACGAGCAGTACTTC

j_call: TRBJ1-1
d_call: NA
v_call: TRBV18
clone_size: few
cdr3_aa: CASSPRTPNTEAFF
cdr3_nt: TGTGCCAGCTCACCCCGGACACCGAACACTGAAGCTTTCTTT

j_call: TRBJ2-5
d_call: TRBD2
v_call: TRBV2
clone_size: NA
cdr3_aa: CASSEALGAGDKETQYF
cdr3_nt: TGTGCCAGCAGTGAAGCGCTCGGGGCGGGAGATAAAGAGACCCAGTACTTC

j_call: TRBJ2-6
d_call: TRBD1
v_call: TRBV6-2/TRBV6-3
clone_size: NA
cdr3_aa: CASSYPGQGIAGANVLTF
cdr3_nt: TGTGCCAGCAGTTACCCGGGACAGGGAATAGCTGGGGCCAACGTCCTGACTTTC

j_call: TRBJ1-4
d_call: NA
v_call: TRBV18
clone_size: NA
cdr3_aa: CASSANREHNEKLFF
cdr3_nt: TGTGCCAGCTCAGCAAACAGGGAACATAATGAAAAACTGTTTTTT

j_call: TRBJ1-2
d_call: NA
v_call: TRBV19
clone_size: NA
cdr3_aa: CASSITGSYGYTF
cdr3_nt: TGTGCCAGTAGTATAACAGGAAGCTATGGCTACACCTTC